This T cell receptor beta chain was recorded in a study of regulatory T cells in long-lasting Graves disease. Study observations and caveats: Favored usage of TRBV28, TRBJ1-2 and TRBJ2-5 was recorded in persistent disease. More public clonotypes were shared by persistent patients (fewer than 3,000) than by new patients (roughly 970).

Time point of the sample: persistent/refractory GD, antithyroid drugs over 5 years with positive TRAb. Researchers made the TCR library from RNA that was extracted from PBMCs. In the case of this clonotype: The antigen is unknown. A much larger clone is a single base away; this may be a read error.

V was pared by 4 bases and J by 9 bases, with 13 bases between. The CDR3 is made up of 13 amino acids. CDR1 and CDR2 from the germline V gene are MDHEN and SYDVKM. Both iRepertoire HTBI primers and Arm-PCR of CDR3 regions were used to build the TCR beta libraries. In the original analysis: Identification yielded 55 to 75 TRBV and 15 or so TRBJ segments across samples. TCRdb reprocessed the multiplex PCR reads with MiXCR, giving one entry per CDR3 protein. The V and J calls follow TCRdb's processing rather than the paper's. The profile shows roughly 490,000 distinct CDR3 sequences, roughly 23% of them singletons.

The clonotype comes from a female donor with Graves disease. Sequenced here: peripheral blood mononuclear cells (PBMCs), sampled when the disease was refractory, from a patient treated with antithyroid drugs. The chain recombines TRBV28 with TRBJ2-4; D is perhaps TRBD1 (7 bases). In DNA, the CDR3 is TGTGCCAGCAGTTCTGGGGGGACAGCCATTCAGTACTTC. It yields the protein CASSSGGTAIQYF.